The 23 T cell receptor beta chains below all came from one sample that was sequenced in a study of T cell responses to AZD1222 COVID-19 vaccine. Using immunoSEQ multiplex PCR, the repertoire was profiled, and TCRdb retains in-frame clones only, with some absent. The top ten clones hold roughly 0.99% of a sample with nearly 200,000 clones, roughly 92% of them seen once. Material: peripheral blood, obtained 28 days after the second AZD1222 dose. All receptors derive from an adult who received the AZD1222 COVID-19 vaccine.

V gene TRBV6-4 combines with J gene TRBJ2-3; tentatively, D is TRBD2 (5 bases). The CDR3 has 14 amino acids. Trimming shortened V by 2 bases and J by 4 bases, and 10 bases separated the two germline ends. In germline, CDR1 is MRHNA, CDR2 SNTAGT. The CDR3 DNA reads as TGTGCCAGCAGTGACCGGGGTGGAGCAGATACGCAGTATTTT. This gives the protein CASSDRGGADTQYF.

CDR3 residues: CASSPVSGELFF. In DNA form, the CDR3 reads TGTGCCAGCAGCCCGGTTTCCGGGGAGCTGTTTTTT. The rearrangement joins TRBV3-1 (or the pseudogene TRBV3-2) to TRBJ2-2, with D hard to call. V lost 4 bases and J lost 6, with 6 bases in between. The CDR3 is 12 amino acids. Per the germline V gene, CDR1 is LGHDT and CDR2 is YNNKEL (reference sequence).

This clone was detected once. The J gene is TRBJ2-1, the V gene TRBV7-7; 10 bases are a match to TRBD1. The CDR3 spans 17 residues. V lost 5 bases to trimming and J lost 5 bases; unmatched junction nucleotides: 12. CDR1 and CDR2 from the germline V gene are SSHAT and FNYEAQ (reference sequence). This CDR3 is CASSTLAGTGVDNEQFF. CDR3 bases: TGTGCCAGCAGCACACTCGCCGGGACAGGGGTTGACAATGAGCAGTTCTTC. The entire variable domain, with the rest obtained from reference TRBV7-7 and TRBJ2-1, is as follows: GAGVSQSPRYKVTKRGQDVTLRCDPISSHATLYWYQQALGQGPEFLTYFNYEAQPDKSGLPSDRFSAERPEGSISTLTIQRTEQRDSAMYRCASSTLAGTGVDNEQFFGPGTRLTVL.

This chain joins TRBV3-1 (or the pseudogene TRBV3-2) and TRBJ1-4; D is ambiguous. This CDR3 has 14 residues. The germline V gene has CDR1 LGHDT and CDR2 YNNKEL (reference sequence). Trimming took off 4 bases at V and 8 bases at J, with 14 bases between the two ends. Here the CDR3 reads CASSRGSLREKLFF. The CDR3 DNA reads as TGTGCCAGCAGCCGAGGGAGCTTGAGGGAAAAACTGTTTTTT.

This clone came up a few times. This rearrangement joins TRBV5-4 to TRBJ1-1; D perhaps matches TRBD1 (5 bases). Germline V gives CDR1 SGHNT, CDR2 YYREEE (reference sequence). V was trimmed by 4 bases and J by 6 bases, leaving 13 bases between them. CDR3 size: 13 residues. The CDR3 DNA reads TGTGCCAGCAGCCCCGAGTGGGGCCCTGAAGCTTTCTTT. Encoded protein: CASSPEWGPEAFF.

This chain joins TRBV13 and TRBJ2-1; 7 bases fit TRBD2. J gave up 9 bases and V 4 bases, and 12 bases lay outside the gene matches. CDR1 is PRHDT and CDR2 is FYEKMQ in the germline V gene (reference sequence). CDR3 size: 15 residues. DNA of the CDR3: TGTGCCAGCAGCTCCCCTGGGAGGGTTACGGGTGAGCAGTTCTTC. Translated: CASSSPGRVTGEQFF.

The rearrangement joins TRBV6-5 to TRBJ1-4, with unresolved D. Germline V gene data show CDR1 as MNHEY and CDR2 as SVGAGI. V gave up 2 bases and J gave up 7 bases, with 11 bases separating them. The CDR3 is made up of 14 amino acids. The CDR3 reads CASSYGGRGEKLFF. The CDR3 nucleotides are TGTGCCAGCAGTTACGGAGGGAGAGGTGAAAAACTGTTTTTT.

The chain combines TRBV4-1 with TRBJ1-5; D uncertain. The germline V gene has CDR1 MGHRA and CDR2 YSYEKL. V was trimmed by 3 bases and J by 0 bases, leaving 9 bases between them. The CDR3 length is 15 residues. For the CDR3, the DNA is TGCGCCAGCAGCCAGGGTGACCGTAGCAATCAGCCCCAGCATTTT. It translates to CASSQGDRSNQPQHF.

J is TRBJ1-5 and V is TRBV6-2 or TRBV6-3; D might be TRBD1 (6 bases). CDR1 and CDR2 from the germline V gene are MNHEY and SVGEGT. CDR3 length: 15 amino acids. Trimming took 6 bases from V and 1 from J, leaving 13 bases between them. The CDR3 is CASSWDTGSNQPQHF. CDR3 sequence (DNA): TGTGCCAGCAGCTGGGACACGGGGAGCAATCAGCCCCAGCATTTT.

The chain combines TRBV3-1 (or the pseudogene TRBV3-2) with TRBJ2-7; 8 positions agree with TRBD1. V trimming: 7 bases; J trimming: 6 bases; junction bases outside the gene matches: 8. This CDR3 is 13 amino acids long. Germline V gene sequence: CDR1 LGHDT, CDR2 YNNKEL (reference sequence). The CDR3 DNA sequence: TGTGCCAGCACCGGGACAGGCGTCCTCGAGCAGTACTTC. Its translation is CASTGTGVLEQYF.

CDR3 DNA sequence: TGTGCCAGTAGTTCGGAGGGGAGGCAGCCCCAGCATTTT. Translating gives CASSSEGRQPQHF. The chain uses TRBV19 and TRBJ1-5, with D perhaps TRBD1 (5 bases). Looked up from germline, CDR1 is LNHDA and CDR2 is SQIVND (reference sequence). The V end was cut by 5 bases, the J end by 7 bases, with 12 bases between. The CDR3 runs 13 residues.

This clone was counted a single time. The chain combines TRBV5-1 with TRBJ1-6; 7 nucleotides align to TRBD1. V shed 4 bases, J shed 10 bases, and the junction held 5 bases outside the gene matches. The CDR3 consists of 13 residues. The V gene's germline CDR1 is SGHRS and CDR2 YFSETQ. CDR3: CASSQGTDSPLHF. The CDR3 coding sequence is TGCGCCAGCAGCCAGGGGACAGACTCACCCCTCCACTTT.

The chain carries TRBV6-5 and TRBJ2-1; D remains ambiguous. This CDR3 comprises 14 residues. CDR1 MNHEY and CDR2 SVGAGI come from the germline V gene. Between the trimmed V and J ends, which lost 0 bases and 5 bases, there was a span of 8 bases. In DNA, the CDR3 is TGTGCCAGCAGTTACTCGGGCGAGGACAATGAGCAGTTCTTC. Translating gives CASSYSGEDNEQFF.

J is TRBJ1-3 and V is TRBV4-1; 7 nucleotides match TRBD1. CDR1 and CDR2 from the germline V gene are MGHRA and YSYEKL. The CDR3 length is 15 residues. V shed 6 bases and J 4 bases; nucleotides not matched to a gene: 9. In nucleotides, the CDR3 is TGCGCCAGCAGACAACAGGGGCTAGGAGGAAACACCATATATTTT. Its protein is CASRQQGLGGNTIYF.

The rearrangement links TRBV9 to TRBJ1-2; the match to TRBD1 covers 8 bases. The germline CDR1 and CDR2 sequences are SGDLS and YYNGEE. The CDR3 has 15 residues. With 3 bases clipped from V and 0 bases from J, the junction kept 4 bases outside the gene matches. For the CDR3, the DNA is TGTGCCAGCAGCGCCCAGGGGGCAGCTAACTATGGCTACACCTTC. Translated, it gives CASSAQGAANYGYTF.

This clone was seen a few times. This rearrangement joins TRBV7-8 to TRBJ1-1; possibly TRBD1 for D (5 bases). This CDR3 region has 15 residues. CDR1 SGHVS and CDR2 FQNEAQ come from the germline V gene. V dropped 5 bases and J dropped 0 bases, with 13 bases sitting between them. CDR3 sequence: CASSPTGGMNTEAFF. Here the CDR3 DNA reads TGTGCCAGCAGCCCGACCGGGGGTATGAACACTGAAGCTTTCTTT.

The chain couples TRBV29-1 to TRBJ1-2, with 10 bases aligning to TRBD1. V lost 6 bases, J lost 0 bases, and 10 bases stayed unmatched. This CDR3 has 16 residues. Germline CDR1 is SQVTM and CDR2 is ANQGSEA. As DNA, the CDR3 is TGCAGCGTCCGACCTGGGACAGGGGTTACTAACTATGGCTACACCTTC. Residues: CSVRPGTGVTNYGYTF.

The chain carries TRBV19 and TRBJ2-2, with D tentatively TRBD2 (7 bases). The CDR3 sequence is 14 residues long. CDR1 and CDR2 from the germline V gene are LNHDA and SQIVND (reference sequence). V was shortened by 11 bases and J by 2 bases, with 15 bases between the two germline ends. The CDR3 DNA is TGTGCCTCCCAGGGGAGGGGAAACACCGGGGAGCTGTTTTTT. Its protein is CASQGRGNTGELFF.

This sequence joins TRBV11-2 and TRBJ2-2; the D gene is possibly TRBD1 (6 bases). Trimming removed 1 base from V and 4 bases from J, with 16 bases in between. CDR3 length: 17 amino acids. The germline CDR1 and CDR2 sequences are SGHAT and FQNNGV. CDR3 residues: CASSLGSTGRGTGELFF. The CDR3 bases are TGTGCCAGCAGCTTAGGATCCACAGGGAGAGGCACCGGGGAGCTGTTTTTT.

V is TRBV4-1 and J is TRBJ2-5; unclear D gene. Per the germline V gene, CDR1 is MGHRA and CDR2 is YSYEKL. V gave up 0 bases and J gave up 5 bases, with 10 bases separating them. The CDR3 contains 14 residues. The DNA for the CDR3 is TGCGCCAGCAGCCAAGAAATAAGTGTGGAGACCCAGTACTTC. Amino acid sequence: CASSQEISVETQYF.

This chain joins TRBV25-1 and TRBJ1-4, with D tentatively TRBD1 (5 bases). CDR1 MGHDK and CDR2 SYGVNS come from the germline V gene. V lost 10 bases to trimming and J lost 8 bases, with 20 bases between them. The CDR3 consists of 14 residues. Here the CDR3 DNA reads TGTGCCACCCAGCCATCGGGGGAGGGCGAAAAACTGTTTTTT. Amino acids: CATQPSGEGEKLFF.

The chain employs TRBV5-1 and TRBJ1-1, with D hard to call. CDR1 SGHRS and CDR2 YFSETQ come from the germline V gene. V lost 2 bases and J 1 base, leaving 9 bases between the germline ends. The CDR3 has 14 residues. CDR3 sequence: CASSFRRENTEAFF. CDR3 DNA: TGCGCCAGCAGCTTTCGGAGAGAGAACACTGAAGCTTTCTTT.

This clone appeared once. This rearrangement joins TRBV27 to TRBJ1-4; TRBD1 matches 9 bases. V trimming: 6 bases; J trimming: 8 bases; junction bases outside the gene matches: 10. Germline CDR1 is MNHEY and CDR2 is SMNVEV (reference sequence). The CDR3 totals 15 residues. CDR3 sequence: CASRPGTGRDEKLFF. CDR3 DNA: TGTGCCAGCAGACCGGGGACAGGGAGAGACGAAAAACTGTTTTTT.